This T cell receptor (beta chain) was found in a study of blood T cell repertoires in COVID-19. Study summary: Samples came from the United States, Italy and Spain, spanning acute and convalescent COVID-19. Sources were T cells, B-cell-depleted T cells, or PBMCs; the material itself was cDNA or gDNA.

Per the original data handling: How many nucleated cells were present was estimated from reference gene primer amplification. This table comes from immunoSEQ multiplex PCR, and its TCRdb copy is limited to in-frame clones, with some not included. V and J calls and clone size follow that table, whereas D and trimming were derived from the DNA. The table includes around 300,000 clones, approximately 90% detected once. Material: peripheral blood. This TCR was recovered from a woman younger than 45 with active or convalescent COVID-19.

Written as DNA, the CDR3 is TGTGCCAGCGGGCAGTCCTCTGGAAACACCATATATTTT. This translates into CASGQSSGNTIYF. The chain recombines TRBV12-3 or TRBV12-4 with TRBJ1-3; D is unclear. Trimming pared 8 bases from V and 0 bases from J, leaving 8 bases between. CDR3 size: 13 residues.